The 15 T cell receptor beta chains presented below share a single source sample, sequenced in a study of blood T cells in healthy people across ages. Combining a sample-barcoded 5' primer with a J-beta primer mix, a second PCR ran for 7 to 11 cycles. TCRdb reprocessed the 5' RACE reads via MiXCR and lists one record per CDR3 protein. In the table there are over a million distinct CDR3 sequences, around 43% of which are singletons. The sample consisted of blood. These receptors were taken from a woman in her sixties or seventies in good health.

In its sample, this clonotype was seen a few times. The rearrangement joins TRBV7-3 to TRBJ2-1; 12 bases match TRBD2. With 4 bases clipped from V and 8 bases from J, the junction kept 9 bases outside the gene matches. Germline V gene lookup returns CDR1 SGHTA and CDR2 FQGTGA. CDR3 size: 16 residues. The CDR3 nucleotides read TGTGCCAGCAGCTCTACTCTAGCGGGAGGGGGGGATGAGCAGTTCTTC. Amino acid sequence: CASSSTLAGGGDEQFF.

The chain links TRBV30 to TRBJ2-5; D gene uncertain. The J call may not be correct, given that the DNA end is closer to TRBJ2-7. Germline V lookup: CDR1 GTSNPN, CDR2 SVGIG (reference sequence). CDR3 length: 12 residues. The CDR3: CAYRWGTYEQYF. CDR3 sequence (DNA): TGTGCTTATCGTTGGGGAACCTACGAGCAGTACTTC.

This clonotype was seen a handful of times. The CDR3 sequence: CASSQVRGYEQYF. The CDR3, as DNA: TGTGCCAGCAGCCAAGTTCGCGGCTACGAGCAGTACTTC. The chain employs TRBV4-2 and TRBJ2-7; D call uncertain. Germline lookup yields CDR1 LGHNA and CDR2 YNFKEQ. The germline V and J ends were trimmed by 1 base and 3 bases, with 7 bases remaining between them. The CDR3 has 13 residues.

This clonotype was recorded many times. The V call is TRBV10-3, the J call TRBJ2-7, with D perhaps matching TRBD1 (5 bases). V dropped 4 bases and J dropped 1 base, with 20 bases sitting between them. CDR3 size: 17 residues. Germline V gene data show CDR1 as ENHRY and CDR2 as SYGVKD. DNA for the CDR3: TGTGCCATCAGTGCAAGTTACGGACACCGATCTTCCTACGAGCAGTACTTC. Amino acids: CAISASYGHRSSYEQYF.

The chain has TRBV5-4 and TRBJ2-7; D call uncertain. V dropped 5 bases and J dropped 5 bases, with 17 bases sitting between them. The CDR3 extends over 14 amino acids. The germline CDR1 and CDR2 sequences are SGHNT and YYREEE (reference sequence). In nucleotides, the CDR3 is TGTGCCAGCAGGGCAGGAGAAGTAGTCCACGAGCAGTACTTC. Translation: CASRAGEVVHEQYF.

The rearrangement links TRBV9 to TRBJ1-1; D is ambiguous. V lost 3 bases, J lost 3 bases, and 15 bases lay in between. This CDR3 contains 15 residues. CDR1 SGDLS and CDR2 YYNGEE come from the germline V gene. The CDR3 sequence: CASSARVGGDTEAFF. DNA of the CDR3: TGTGCCAGCAGCGCCCGAGTTGGTGGGGACACTGAAGCTTTCTTT.

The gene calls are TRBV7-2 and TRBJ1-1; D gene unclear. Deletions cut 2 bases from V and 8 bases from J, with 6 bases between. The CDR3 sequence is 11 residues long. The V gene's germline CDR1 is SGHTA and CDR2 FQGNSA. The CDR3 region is CASSLLSEAFF. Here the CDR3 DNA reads TGTGCCAGCAGCTTACTGTCCGAAGCTTTCTTT.

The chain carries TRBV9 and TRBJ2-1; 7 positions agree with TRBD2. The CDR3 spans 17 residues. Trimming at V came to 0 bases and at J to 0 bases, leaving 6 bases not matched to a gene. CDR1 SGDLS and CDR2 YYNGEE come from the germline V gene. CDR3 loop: CASSVDGSGNSYNEQFF. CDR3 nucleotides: TGTGCCAGCAGCGTAGATGGGAGCGGGAACTCCTACAATGAGCAGTTCTTC.

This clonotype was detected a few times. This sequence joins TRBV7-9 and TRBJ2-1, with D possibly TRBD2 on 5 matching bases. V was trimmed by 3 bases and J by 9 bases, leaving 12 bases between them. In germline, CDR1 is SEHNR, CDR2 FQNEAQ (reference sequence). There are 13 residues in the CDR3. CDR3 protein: CASSFGIRSEQFF. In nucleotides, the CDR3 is TGTGCCAGCAGCTTCGGGATTCGAAGTGAGCAGTTCTTC.

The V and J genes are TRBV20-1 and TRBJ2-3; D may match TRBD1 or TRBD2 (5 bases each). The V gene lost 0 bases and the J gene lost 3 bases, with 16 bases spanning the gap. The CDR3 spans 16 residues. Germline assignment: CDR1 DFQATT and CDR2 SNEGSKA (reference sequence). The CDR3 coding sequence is TGCAGTGCTAGAGATCGTAAAGGGGACGTGACAGATACGCAGTATTTT. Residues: CSARDRKGDVTDTQYF.

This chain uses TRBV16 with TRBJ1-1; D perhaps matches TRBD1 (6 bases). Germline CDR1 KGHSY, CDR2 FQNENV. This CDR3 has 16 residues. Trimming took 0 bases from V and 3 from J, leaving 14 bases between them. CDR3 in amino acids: CASSQSGGRDHTEAFF. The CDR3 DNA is TGTGCCAGCAGCCAATCAGGGGGGAGGGACCACACTGAAGCTTTCTTT.

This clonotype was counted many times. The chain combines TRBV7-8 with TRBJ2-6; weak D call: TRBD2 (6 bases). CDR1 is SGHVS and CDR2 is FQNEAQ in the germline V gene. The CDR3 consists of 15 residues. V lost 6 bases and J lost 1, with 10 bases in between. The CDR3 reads CASSFSGSGANVLTF. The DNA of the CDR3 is TGTGCCAGCAGTTTCAGCGGGTCTGGGGCCAACGTCCTGACTTTC.

This chain's CDR3 is CASSPLEDEQYF. The CDR3 DNA sequence: TGTGCCAGCAGTCCCTTAGAAGATGAGCAGTACTTC. The V and J genes are TRBV7-2 and TRBJ2-7; D is unresolved. The V end lost 6 bases, the J end lost 7 bases, and 13 bases lay between the germline ends. CDR3 length: 12 residues. Germline CDR1 and CDR2: SGHTA and FQGNSA.

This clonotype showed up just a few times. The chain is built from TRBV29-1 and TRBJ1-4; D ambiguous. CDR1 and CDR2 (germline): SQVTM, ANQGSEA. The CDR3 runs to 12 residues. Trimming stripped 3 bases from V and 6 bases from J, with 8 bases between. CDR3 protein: CSVDRGDEKLFF. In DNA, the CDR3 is TGCAGCGTTGACCGCGGGGATGAAAAACTGTTTTTT. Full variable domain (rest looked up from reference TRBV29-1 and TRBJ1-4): SAVISQKPSRDICQRGTSLTIQCQVDSQVTMMFWYRQQPGQSLTLIATANQGSEATYESGFVIDKFPISRPNLTFSTLTVSNMSPEDSSIYLCSVDRGDEKLFFGSGTQLSVL.

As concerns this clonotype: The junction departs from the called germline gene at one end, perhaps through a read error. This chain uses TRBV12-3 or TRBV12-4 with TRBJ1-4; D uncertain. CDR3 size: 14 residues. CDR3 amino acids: CASSRAATNERLFF. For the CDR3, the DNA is TGTGCCAGCAGCCGGGCCGCAACTAATGAAAGACTGTTTTTT.